Described below is a single TCR beta chain sequence and its context. The antigen is unknown. MiXCR was run by TCRdb on the PCR reads, yielding one entry per CDR3 protein. Of roughly 30,000 distinct CDR3 sequences listed, under 65% are singletons. The sample comes from a study of vaccination and CD4 T cells after COVID-19. On the study more broadly: Convalescent patients, SARS-CoV-2 positive by nasal swab PCR, comprised about nine mild cases and one severe case. Six males and four females, two of them Hispanic, were enrolled as convalescents. Day 14 and days 161 to 241 post-vaccination were the time points at which a few convalescent patients were sampled.

V was cut by 6 bases and J by 0 bases, with 15 bases left in between. Per germline, CDR1 MDHEN and CDR2 SYDVKM. There are 16 residues in the CDR3. The time point is: late sampling 161 to 241 days after vaccination in a few convalescent patients. Study conclusions and caveats: The study found that a median about 88% of reactive clones in convalescent patients appeared only post-vaccination.

This specimen was CD4+ T cells from blood, taken about 7 months after SARS-CoV-2 vaccination. This chain links TRBV28 with TRBJ1-5; perhaps TRBD1 as D (5 bases). This receptor was taken from a human donor who had recovered from COVID-19. DNA for the CDR3: TGTGCCAGCAGCCCGATGGGGGGAAATAGCAATCAGCCCCAGCATTTT. Protein sequence: CASSPMGGNSNQPQHF.